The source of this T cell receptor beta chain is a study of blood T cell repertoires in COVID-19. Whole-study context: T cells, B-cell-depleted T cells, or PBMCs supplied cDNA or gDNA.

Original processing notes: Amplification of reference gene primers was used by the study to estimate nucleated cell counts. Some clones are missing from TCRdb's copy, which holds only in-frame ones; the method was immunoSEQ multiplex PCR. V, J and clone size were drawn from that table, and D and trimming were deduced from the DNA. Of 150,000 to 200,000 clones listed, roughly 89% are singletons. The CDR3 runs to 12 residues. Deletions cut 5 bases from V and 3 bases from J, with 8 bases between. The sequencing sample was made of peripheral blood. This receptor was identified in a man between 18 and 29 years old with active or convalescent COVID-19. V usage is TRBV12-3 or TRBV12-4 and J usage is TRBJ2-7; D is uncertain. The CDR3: CASSLGRYEQYF. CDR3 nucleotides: TGTGCCAGCAGTCTGGGCCGCTACGAGCAGTACTTC.